This passage covers 18 T cell receptor beta chains from one sample sequenced in a study of blood T cell repertoires in COVID-19. Sequencing was performed with immunoSEQ multiplex PCR; in TCRdb, only in-frame clones are kept and a portion is missing. The sample records about 260,000 clones, about 90% being singletons. Sequencing was carried out using PBMCs or T cells enriched from blood (not recorded which). Receptor source: a woman between 25 and 40 years old with acute COVID-19.

The rearrangement joins TRBV6-5 to TRBJ1-1, with 8 bases fitting TRBD1. CDR1 and CDR2 from the germline V gene are MNHEY and SVGAGI. The ends lost 8 bases at V and 0 bases at J; junction bases unmatched: 2. The CDR3 extends over 13 amino acids. The CDR3 region is CASADRVNTEAFF. The CDR3 DNA reads TGTGCCAGCGCGGACAGGGTGAACACTGAAGCTTTCTTT.

The chain carries TRBV6-2 or TRBV6-3 and TRBJ2-1, with D possibly matching TRBD1 (6 bases). Germline lookup yields CDR1 MNHEY and CDR2 SVGEGT. V lost 3 bases and J lost 0, with 9 bases in between. The CDR3 consists of 15 residues. The chain's CDR3 is CASSYGGISYNEQFF. The CDR3 DNA sequence: TGTGCCAGCAGTTATGGGGGCATCTCCTACAATGAGCAGTTCTTC.

The chain recombines TRBV11-2 with TRBJ1-2; no reliable D call. V lost 6 bases, J lost 8 bases, and 16 bases lay in between. Germline V CDR1 and CDR2: SGHAT, FQNNGV. The CDR3 length is 13 residues. The CDR3 sequence is CASRGEQAMGYTF. CDR3 DNA: TGTGCCAGCAGGGGAGAGCAGGCCATGGGCTACACCTTC.

For the CDR3, the DNA is TGTGCCAGCAGTGCGGGGGGCCTCAACACTGAAGCTTTCTTT. Its protein is CASSAGGLNTEAFF. The V gene is TRBV9, the J gene TRBJ1-1; D is perhaps TRBD1 (6 bases). This CDR3 spans 14 amino acids. The germline V gene encodes CDR1 SGDLS and CDR2 YYNGEE. V was cut by 5 bases and J by 2 bases, with 13 bases left in between.

The chain is built from TRBV2 and TRBJ1-3; a possible D gene is TRBD1 (5 bases). Trimming took off 6 bases at V and 3 bases at J, with 18 bases between the two ends. This CDR3 contains 16 residues. The germline gives CDR1 SNHLY, CDR2 FYNNEI. The DNA for the CDR3 is TGTGCCAGCAGAGTCCAACCTCAGGGCTATGGAAACACCATATATTTT. Its protein product is CASRVQPQGYGNTIYF.

V is TRBV15 and J is TRBJ1-1, with 9 bases identical to TRBD1. The CDR3 is 15 amino acids. CDR1 is LNHNV, CDR2 YYDKDF, per germline (reference sequence). J gave up 1 base and V 2 bases, and 2 bases lay outside the gene matches. The CDR3 reads CATSRTGQGNTEAFF. The CDR3 nucleotides are TGTGCCACCAGCAGAACGGGACAGGGGAACACTGAAGCTTTCTTT.

The chain recombines TRBV3-1 (or the pseudogene TRBV3-2) with TRBJ2-7; 7 nucleotides line up with TRBD1. The CDR3 sequence is 15 residues long. CDR1 LGHDT and CDR2 YNNKEL come from the germline V gene (reference sequence). V trimming: 4 bases; J trimming: 2 bases; junction bases outside the gene matches: 8. In nucleotides, the CDR3 is TGTGCCAGCAGCCCGCTAGGGGGCCTACCCTACGAGCAGTACTTC. This codes for CASSPLGGLPYEQYF.

The chain uses TRBV29-1 and TRBJ2-3, with no clear D. V was shortened by 6 bases and J by 2 bases, with 12 bases between the two germline ends. In germline, CDR1 is SQVTM, CDR2 ANQGSEA. CDR3 size: 13 residues. Written as DNA, the CDR3 is TGCAGCGTAGACTCCGAGGACACAGATACGCAGTATTTT. Translated: CSVDSEDTDTQYF.

CDR3 amino acids: CASSSASVPSYNEQFF. DNA for the CDR3: TGTGCCAGCAGCTCGGCTAGCGTTCCCTCCTACAATGAGCAGTTCTTC. The chain uses TRBV11-2 and TRBJ2-1, with TRBD2 as a possible D gene (6 bases). The CDR3 contains 16 residues. V was cut by 4 bases and J by 0 bases, with 13 bases left in between. The V gene's germline CDR1 is SGHAT and CDR2 FQNNGV. Together with reference TRBV11-2 and TRBJ2-1, the CDR3 gives the full variable domain: EAGVAQSPRYKIIEKRQSVAFWCNPISGHATLYWYQQILGQGPKLLIQFQNNGVVDDSQLPKDRFSAERLKGVDSTLKIQPAKLEDSAVYLCASSSASVPSYNEQFFGPGTRLTVL.

The genes are TRBV28 and TRBJ1-4; no clear D. Per germline, CDR1 MDHEN and CDR2 SYDVKM. The CDR3 has 13 amino acids. V was pared by 7 bases and J by 6 bases, with 12 bases between. The CDR3 sequence is CASNGFNDEKLFF. DNA for the CDR3: TGTGCCAGCAACGGGTTTAATGATGAAAAACTGTTTTTT.

The gene calls are TRBV11-2 and TRBJ2-3; 9 bases agree with TRBD1. The CDR3 is 19 amino acids. Germline V gene data show CDR1 as SGHAT and CDR2 as FQNNGV. V shed 1 base, J shed 0 bases, and the junction held 11 bases outside the gene matches. The CDR3 here is CASSLVGHTGGNSTDTQYF. CDR3 in DNA: TGTGCCAGCAGCTTAGTGGGGCATACAGGGGGCAATAGCACAGATACGCAGTATTTT.

The gene calls are TRBV6-5 and TRBJ1-5; D is possibly TRBD1 (5 bases). V lost 6 bases and J 0 bases, leaving 9 bases between the germline ends. Germline CDR1 and CDR2: MNHEY and SVGAGI. The CDR3 totals 14 residues. CDR3 DNA: TGTGCCAGCAGGGGACTATATAGCAATCAGCCCCAGCATTTT. Amino acids: CASRGLYSNQPQHF.

The CDR3 DNA reads as TGTGCCAGCAGCGTAGGGGTTACTGAAGCTTTCTTT. It specifies CASSVGVTEAFF. The chain recombines TRBV5-5 with TRBJ1-1; maybe TRBD1 (5 bases). Germline CDR1 reads SGHKS; CDR2 reads YYEKEE (reference sequence). The CDR3 consists of 12 residues. Deletions cut 4 bases from V and 5 bases from J, with 9 bases between.

A single count supports this clone. The gene calls are TRBV2 and TRBJ2-7; D may be TRBD2 (7 bases). V was pared by 2 bases and J by 7 bases, with 21 bases between. Germline CDR1 and CDR2: SNHLY and FYNNEI. This CDR3 has 16 amino acids. The CDR3 DNA follows: TGTGCCAGCAGTGAACAGTTAGGGGGGGCGCCGGAGGAGCAGTACTTC. It codes for CASSEQLGGAPEEQYF.

This rearrangement joins TRBV6-5 to TRBJ1-1, with a possible D match to TRBD1 (5 bases). In germline, CDR1 is MNHEY, CDR2 SVGAGI. Trimming took off 6 bases at V and 4 bases at J, with 15 bases between the two ends. The CDR3 totals 14 residues. The CDR3 region has the DNA TGTGCCAGCAGCATGGGGGGGGATGGCACTGAAGCTTTCTTT. Its translation is CASSMGGDGTEAFF.

The V and J genes are TRBV19 and TRBJ1-1; TRBD1 aligns across 9 bases. The CDR3 extends over 16 amino acids. Trimming at V came to 4 bases and at J to 4 bases, leaving 10 bases not matched to a gene. The germline CDR1 and CDR2 sequences are LNHDA and SQIVND (reference sequence). DNA of the CDR3: TGTGCCAGTAGTAGACAGGGGGGCCTGGCGCGCACTGAAGCTTTCTTT. Its protein is CASSRQGGLARTEAFF.

The CDR3 sequence: CASSVGGELFF. The CDR3 DNA reads as TGTGCCAGCAGCGTCGGGGGGGAGCTGTTTTTT. The chain combines TRBV9 with TRBJ2-2; no reliable D call. The CDR3 runs 11 residues. Germline values: CDR1 SGDLS, CDR2 YYNGEE. The ends were cut back, 2 bases at V and 8 bases at J, with 4 bases in the middle.

The chain carries TRBV29-1 and TRBJ1-1; 7 nucleotides agree with TRBD1. This CDR3 comprises 13 residues. Trimming at V came to 6 bases and at J to 2 bases, leaving 6 bases not matched to a gene. Germline V gene data show CDR1 as SQVTM and CDR2 as ANQGSEA. The CDR3 loop reads CSVPGQLNTEAFF. DNA of the CDR3: TGCAGCGTCCCGGGACAGTTAAACACTGAAGCTTTCTTT.